This TCR beta chain was obtained from a study of blood T cell repertoires in COVID-19. Germline CDR1 and CDR2: SGHNT and YYREEE (reference sequence). This CDR3 region has 17 residues. The J segment lost 5 bases and the V segment lost 3 bases, leaving 13 bases of the junction unmatched. Profiled with immunoSEQ multiplex PCR; TCRdb holds only in-frame clones, not every one. The table includes some 240,000 clones, approximately 85% detected once. The source of this sequence is a woman in her 70s with COVID-19, enrolled during active disease. This chain uses TRBV5-4 with TRBJ2-3, with TRBD2 identical over 9 bases. Sequencing used peripheral blood. In DNA, the CDR3 is TGTGCCAGCAGCTCGAAGACTAGCGGCCCAAGAGGAGATACGCAGTATTTT. Protein: CASSSKTSGPRGDTQYF.